The 18 T cell receptor beta chains below were found in one sample sequenced in a study of post-analysis software for immune sequencing data. Regarding the study as a whole: TRBV5-6, TRBV5-1 and TRBV20-1 belonged to a set of about five TRBV segments that were more frequent in patients than controls.

The library was made from cDNA and included unique molecular identifiers. MiXCR, run by TCRdb on the PCR reads, gives a single entry per CDR3 protein. Here the sample spans 450,000 or so distinct CDR3 sequences, under 55% being singletons. Antigen specificity for these receptors is unknown. Sequencing was performed on blood. These receptors were obtained from a girl under 18 with multiple sclerosis.

There are a few counts of this clonotype. The CDR3 DNA follows: TGCGCCAGCAGCCAAGGTTCGGGCCTCCAAGAGACCCAGTACTTC. Encoded protein: CASSQGSGLQETQYF. The chain uses TRBV4-1 and TRBJ2-5, with D unclear. CDR1 is MGHRA, CDR2 YSYEKL, per germline. This CDR3 contains 15 residues. V was trimmed by 1 base and J by 1 base, leaving 10 bases between them.

This clonotype was counted between two and nine times. The V and J genes are TRBV20-1 and TRBJ2-1; no definite D call. The CDR3 has 13 residues. V was clipped by 7 bases and J by 1 base, with 11 bases between them. Looked up from germline, CDR1 is DFQATT and CDR2 is SNEGSKA (reference sequence). The DNA for the CDR3 is TGCAGTGGGACCGAGCAATCCTACAATGAGCAGTTCTTC. Protein sequence: CSGTEQSYNEQFF.

The rearrangement uses TRBV7-2 and TRBJ2-5; TRBD2 agrees at 11 bases. The trim removed 5 bases at V and 11 bases at J, leaving 13 bases unmatched. Germline lookup yields CDR1 SGHTA and CDR2 FQGNSA. This CDR3 region has 15 residues. CDR3 region: CASSPGLAEGSEQYF. CDR3 coding DNA: TGTGCCAGCAGCCCGGGACTAGCGGAAGGGAGTGAGCAGTACTTC.

The chain links TRBV4-3 to TRBJ2-7; the D is unclear. Germline V CDR1 and CDR2: LGHNA, YSLEER. V lost 0 bases to trimming and J lost 2 bases, with 8 bases between them. The CDR3 is made up of 14 amino acids. CDR3 sequence (DNA): TGCGCCAGCAGCCAAGAATTCAGTACCTACGAGCAGTACTTC. Amino acid sequence: CASSQEFSTYEQYF.

This clonotype was counted between two and nine times. The chain combines TRBV7-9 with TRBJ1-2, with D unclear. This CDR3 is built from 12 residues. V was clipped by 2 bases and J by 4 bases, with 5 bases between them. The V gene's germline CDR1 is SEHNR and CDR2 FQNEAQ (reference sequence). CDR3 amino acids: CASSLNGYGYTF. The CDR3 DNA follows: TGTGCCAGCAGCTTAAACGGCTATGGCTACACCTTC.

This clonotype turned up a few times. The V gene is TRBV20-1, the J gene TRBJ2-1, with D hard to call. CDR1 DFQATT and CDR2 SNEGSKA come from the germline V gene (reference sequence). V lost 0 bases and J 4 bases, leaving 4 bases between the germline ends. The CDR3 loop spans 12 amino acids. The CDR3 DNA follows: TGCAGTGCTAGAGACAGTTACAATGAGCAGTTCTTC. Protein product: CSARDSYNEQFF.

This clonotype was recorded a few times. V usage is TRBV7-3 and J usage is TRBJ2-3, with D perhaps matching TRBD1 (6 bases). Germline V gives CDR1 SGHTA, CDR2 FQGTGA. This CDR3 contains 13 residues. V dropped 5 bases and J dropped 6 bases, with 12 bases sitting between them. In DNA form, the CDR3 reads TGTGCCAGCAGCACGTGGGACACGGATACGCAGTATTTT. It yields the protein CASSTWDTDTQYF.

The chain combines TRBV7-9 with TRBJ2-3; maybe TRBD1 (5 bases). The CDR3 loop spans 15 amino acids. Germline values: CDR1 SEHNR, CDR2 FQNEAQ (reference sequence). The V gene lost 6 bases and the J gene lost 0 bases, with 13 bases spanning the gap. The CDR3 reads CASSLMGRSTDTQYF. The CDR3 DNA follows: TGTGCCAGCAGTTTGATGGGGCGGAGCACAGATACGCAGTATTTT. Complete variable domain (other parts from reference TRBV7-9 and TRBJ2-3): DTGVSQNPRHKITKRGQNVTFRCDPISEHNRLYWYRQTLGQGPEFLTYFQNEAQLEKSRLLSDRFSAERPKGSFSTLEIQRTEQGDSAMYLCASSLMGRSTDTQYFGPGTRLTVL.

The V and J genes are TRBV6-6 and TRBJ2-4; 8 bases align to TRBD1. The V and J ends lost 6 bases and 8 bases, in that order; junction bases with no gene match: 12. The CDR3 has 15 amino acids. CDR1 MNHNY and CDR2 SVGAGI come from the germline V gene (reference sequence). The CDR3 nucleotides are TGTGCCAGCAGACTGACAGGGGTAGGGACCCACATTCAGTACTTC. Translation gives CASRLTGVGTHIQYF.

This clonotype occurred a few times. This sequence joins TRBV6-1 and TRBJ1-5, with a weak D call TRBD1 (5 bases). Deletions cut 4 bases from V and 0 bases from J, with 7 bases between. CDR1 and CDR2 (germline): MNHNS, SASEGT. This CDR3 has 14 residues. The CDR3 DNA reads as TGTGCCAGCAGTGGGACATATAGCAATCAGCCCCAGCATTTT. Its protein is CASSGTYSNQPQHF.

The chain has TRBV28 and TRBJ2-4; 10 bases are shared with TRBD2. CDR3 length equals 17 residues. Germline V gives CDR1 MDHEN, CDR2 SYDVKM. V was pared by 2 bases and J by 0 bases, with 4 bases of the junction left unmatched. In DNA, the CDR3 is TGTGCCAGCAGTTTACAGCGGGAGGGATTAGCCAAAAACATTCAGTACTTC. Translated: CASSLQREGLAKNIQYF.

This CDR3 is CASSPPGTFLNTEAFF. DNA for the CDR3: TGCGCCAGCAGTCCTCCAGGGACATTTTTGAACACTGAAGCTTTCTTT. The rearrangement uses TRBV5-1 and TRBJ1-1; TRBD1 might be the D (6 bases). V lost 5 bases to trimming and J lost 0 bases, with 17 bases between them. This CDR3 has 16 amino acids. The V gene's germline CDR1 is SGHRS and CDR2 YFSETQ.

The rearrangement joins TRBV5-6 to TRBJ1-5; no clear D gene. Germline loops: CDR1 SGHDT, CDR2 YYEEEE. V lost 4 bases, J lost 3 bases, and 11 bases lay in between. The CDR3 runs 14 residues. The CDR3 coding sequence is TGTGCCAGCAGCCGGAACAGACCCAATCAGCCCCAGCATTTT. It specifies CASSRNRPNQPQHF.

Only a few counts were recorded for this clonotype. The rearrangement joins TRBV27 to TRBJ2-7; 7 bases align to TRBD1. This CDR3 has 14 residues. CDR1 and CDR2 from the germline V gene are MNHEY and SMNVEV (reference sequence). The junction had 10 bases not matched to a gene; V was cut back by 8 bases and J by 3 bases. The DNA for the CDR3 is TGTGCCAGCTCTCAAGGGGGCGGAAACTACGAGCAGTACTTC. Translation gives CASSQGGGNYEQYF.

This chain joins TRBV28 and TRBJ2-4; D is possibly TRBD1 (6 bases). Trimming removed 8 bases at V and 7 bases at J, with 18 bases between. The germline gives CDR1 MDHEN, CDR2 SYDVKM. The CDR3 sequence is 14 residues long. The CDR3 region is CASLPAGQPNIQYF. The CDR3 DNA reads TGTGCCAGCCTCCCCGCAGGACAGCCCAACATTCAGTACTTC.

This chain uses TRBV15 with TRBJ2-3; 13 bases match TRBD2. The germline V gene encodes CDR1 LNHNV and CDR2 YYDKDF (reference sequence). This CDR3 spans 19 amino acids. The ends lost 5 bases at V and 4 bases at J; junction bases unmatched: 15. The CDR3 DNA is TGTGCCACCAGCGGAACCTTACCGGGACTAGCGGGATGGTCAGATACGCAGTATTTT. Protein: CATSGTLPGLAGWSDTQYF.

The rearrangement uses TRBV3-1 and TRBJ2-5; D possibly matches TRBD1 or TRBD2 (5 bases each). Matching the DNA end better, TRBJ2-7 makes the J call doubtful. The CDR3 extends over 16 amino acids. CDR1 is LGHDT and CDR2 is YNNKEL in the germline V gene (reference sequence). The CDR3 DNA follows: TGTGCCAGCAGCCAAGATCCAGAAACCGGGGCGCGCGAGCAGTACTTC. This encodes CASSQDPETGAREQYF.

CDR3 in DNA: TGCGCCAGCAGCATGGACAGCAGCTCCTACAATGAGCAGTACTTC. Encoded protein: CASSMDSSSYNEQYF. This chain uses TRBV5-1 with TRBJ2-1, with D maybe TRBD1 (6 bases). The J call may be wrong; the DNA end is better matched by TRBJ2-7. This CDR3 spans 15 amino acids. Germline V gene data show CDR1 as SGHRS and CDR2 as YFSETQ.